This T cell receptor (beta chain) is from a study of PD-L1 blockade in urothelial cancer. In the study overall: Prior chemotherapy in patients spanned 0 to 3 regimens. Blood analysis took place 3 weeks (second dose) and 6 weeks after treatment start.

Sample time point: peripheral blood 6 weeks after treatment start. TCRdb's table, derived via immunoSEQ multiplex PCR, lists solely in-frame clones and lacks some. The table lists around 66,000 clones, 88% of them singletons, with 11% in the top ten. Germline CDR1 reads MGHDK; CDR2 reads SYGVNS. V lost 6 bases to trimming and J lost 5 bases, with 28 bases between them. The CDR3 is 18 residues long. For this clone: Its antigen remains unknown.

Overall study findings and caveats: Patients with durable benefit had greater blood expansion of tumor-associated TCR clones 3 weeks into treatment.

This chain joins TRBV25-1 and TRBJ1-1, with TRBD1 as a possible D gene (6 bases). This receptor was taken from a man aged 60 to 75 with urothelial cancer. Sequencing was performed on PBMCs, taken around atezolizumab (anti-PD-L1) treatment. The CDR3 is CASRGGLIGQIIRTEAFF. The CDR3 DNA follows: TGTGCCAGCAGGGGGGGGCTTATCGGACAGATTATAAGGACTGAAGCTTTCTTT.